These 20 T cell receptor beta chains were sequenced from one sample in a study of regulatory T cells in long-lasting Graves disease. In building TCR beta libraries, iRepertoire HTBI primers were used together with Arm-PCR of CDR3 regions. TCRdb redid the calling of the multiplex PCR reads with MiXCR, one entry per CDR3 protein. This sample carries fewer than 650,000 distinct CDR3 sequences, 15% to 20% of them seen once, and the ten largest clones take approximately 12%. As to time point: newly diagnosed GD, antithyroid drugs for less than 3 months. There was RNA extracted from PBMCs, and the TCR library was made from it. The data were also submitted as part of a second study, on T cells in Graves' hyperthyroidism and ophthalmopathy.

The sample here was peripheral blood mononuclear cells (PBMCs), taken at new diagnosis, from a patient treated with antithyroid drugs. The receptors stem from a man younger than 35 with Graves disease.

This sequence joins TRBV30 and TRBJ1-6; tentatively, D is TRBD1 (6 bases). CDR3 length: 13 amino acids. V was pared by 2 bases and J by 10 bases, with 12 bases between. Germline CDR1 GTSNPN, CDR2 SVGIG (reference sequence). CDR3 residues: CAWSIGGDSPLHF. The CDR3 nucleotides read TGTGCCTGGAGTATAGGGGGAGACTCACCCCTCCACTTT.

As to this clonotype: A much larger clonotype is one base distant, so this may be a read error. The final CDR3 position lacks the conserved phenylalanine or tryptophan, pointing to a likely read error. The J gene is TRBJ1-1, the V gene TRBV28, with 7 bases identical to TRBD1. The CDR3 is 14 amino acids. The V segment lost 5 bases and the J segment 4 bases; nucleotides outside the gene matches: 7. Germline V lookup: CDR1 MDHEN, CDR2 SYDVKM. The CDR3 DNA sequence: TGTGCCAGCAGTATGCCGACAGGGCGCACTGAAGCTTTCCTT. Amino acid sequence: CASSMPTGRTEAFL.

The chain combines TRBV20-1 with TRBJ1-5; tentatively, D is TRBD1 (6 bases). Deletions cut 0 bases from V and 0 bases from J, with 24 bases between. This CDR3 contains 20 residues. CDR1 and CDR2 (germline): DFQATT, SNEGSKA (reference sequence). DNA of the CDR3: TGCAGTGCTAGAGATCTCGGTGTCAACAGGGCGTATTATAGCAATCAGCCCCAGCATTTT. Translating gives CSARDLGVNRAYYSNQPQHF.

The rearrangement joins TRBV4-1 to TRBJ1-1; 10 bases are shared with TRBD1. Germline trimming cut 1 base from V and 5 bases from J; bases unmatched to any gene: 7. The CDR3 spans 16 residues. Germline V gene lookup returns CDR1 MGHRA and CDR2 YSYEKL. The CDR3 spells CASSQASGTGVTEAFF. For the CDR3, the DNA is TGCGCCAGCAGCCAAGCTTCCGGGACAGGGGTAACTGAAGCTTTCTTT.

This sequence joins TRBV5-1 and TRBJ1-4; 7 bases fit TRBD1. Germline CDR1 is SGHRS and CDR2 is YFSETQ. The length of the CDR3 is 13 residues. J lost 6 bases, V lost 4 bases, and 3 bases had no gene match. CDR3 coding DNA: TGCGCCAGCAGCGAGACAGGGTATGAAAAACTGTTTTTT. It codes for CASSETGYEKLFF. The whole variable domain, filled in from reference TRBV5-1 and TRBJ1-4, reads KAGVTQTPRYLIKTRGQQVTLSCSPISGHRSVSWYQQTPGQGLQFLFEYFSETQRNKGNFPGRFSGRQFSNSRSEMNVSTLELGDSALYLCASSETGYEKLFFGSGTQLSVL.

Many counts were recorded for this clonotype. The chain has TRBV28 and TRBJ2-1; the match to TRBD2 covers 9 bases. The V gene end was trimmed by 5 bases and the J gene end by 6 bases; junction bases not matched to a gene: 8. The CDR3 sequence is 15 residues long. The germline CDR1 and CDR2 sequences are MDHEN and SYDVKM. For the CDR3, the DNA is TGTGCCAGCAGTCCAGGGACTAGCATGCGCAATGAGCAGTTCTTC. This encodes CASSPGTSMRNEQFF. Together with reference TRBV28 and TRBJ2-1, the CDR3 gives the full variable domain: DVKVTQSSRYLVKRTGEKVFLECVQDMDHENMFWYRQDPGLGLRLIYFSYDVKMKEKGDIPEGYSVSREKKERFSLILESASTNQTSMYLCASSPGTSMRNEQFFGPGTRLTVL.

This clonotype was detected ten times or more. V gene TRBV5-1 combines with J gene TRBJ1-4; 7 bases match TRBD1. Germline lookup yields CDR1 SGHRS and CDR2 YFSETQ. The CDR3 is 13 amino acids. Germline trimming cut 4 bases from V and 8 bases from J; bases unmatched to any gene: 5. CDR3 nucleotide sequence: TGCGCCAGCAGCCCGAACAGGGGCGAAAAACTGTTTTTT. It encodes CASSPNRGEKLFF. The full variable domain, rest sourced from reference TRBV5-1 and TRBJ1-4, is KAGVTQTPRYLIKTRGQQVTLSCSPISGHRSVSWYQQTPGQGLQFLFEYFSETQRNKGNFPGRFSGRQFSNSRSEMNVSTLELGDSALYLCASSPNRGEKLFFGSGTQLSVL.

This clonotype was counted many times. This chain joins TRBV6-1 and TRBJ2-1, with TRBD1 identical over 7 bases. In germline, CDR1 is MNHNS, CDR2 SASEGT. With V trimmed by 6 bases and J by 0 bases, 5 bases remained unmatched. The CDR3 totals 15 residues. The CDR3 sequence is CASSSDRSSYNEQFF. The CDR3, as DNA: TGTGCCAGCAGCTCGGACAGGAGCTCCTACAATGAGCAGTTCTTC.

This clonotype was detected ten times or more. This chain uses TRBV28 with TRBJ2-3; possibly TRBD1 or TRBD2 for D (5 bases each). The germline V and J ends were trimmed by 3 bases and 0 bases, with 10 bases remaining between them. Germline V lookup: CDR1 MDHEN, CDR2 SYDVKM. The CDR3 sequence is 15 residues long. The CDR3 bases are TGTGCCAGCAGTTTCGTGGGGACCAGCACAGATACGCAGTATTTT. It yields the protein CASSFVGTSTDTQYF.

The chain joins TRBV5-1 to TRBJ2-1; 9 bases align to TRBD2. CDR3 size: 15 residues. The germline gives CDR1 SGHRS, CDR2 YFSETQ. After removal of 1 base from V and 5 bases from J, the junction contained 4 bases not matched to a gene. CDR3 sequence: CASSLSPSGDNEQFF. The CDR3 DNA sequence: TGCGCCAGCAGCTTGTCTCCTAGCGGGGACAATGAGCAGTTCTTC.

This clonotype was observed at least ten times. CDR3 sequence: CASITGTPTDTQYF. In nucleotides, the CDR3 is TGTGCCAGCATTACCGGGACTCCCACAGATACGCAGTATTTT. The V gene is TRBV6-1, the J gene TRBJ2-3, with D possibly being TRBD2 (6 bases). The CDR3 runs to 14 residues. CDR1 and CDR2 from the germline V gene are MNHNS and SASEGT. Trimming stripped 7 bases from V and 2 bases from J, with 13 bases between.

The chain uses TRBV7-9 and TRBJ1-6, with a possible D match to TRBD1 (5 bases). This CDR3 is 13 amino acids long. CDR1 is SEHNR, CDR2 FQNEAQ, per germline (reference sequence). Between the trimmed V and J ends, which lost 7 bases and 13 bases, there was a span of 17 bases. The CDR3: CASTLGGETPLHF. CDR3 DNA sequence: TGTGCCAGCACCCTGGGGGGAGAAACGCCCCTCCACTTT.

This clonotype was observed at least ten times. This rearrangement joins TRBV30 to TRBJ1-2, with TRBD1 matching 7 bases. The CDR3 consists of 12 residues. Trimming at V came to 5 bases and at J to 4 bases, leaving 4 bases not matched to a gene. CDR1 is GTSNPN and CDR2 is SVGIG in the germline V gene (reference sequence). As DNA, the CDR3 is TGTGCCTGGGACAGGGAAGGCTATGGCTACACCTTC. As protein: CAWDREGYGYTF.

The chain joins TRBV14 to TRBJ2-5; 11 bases line up with TRBD2. Looked up from germline, CDR1 is SGHDN and CDR2 is FVKESK. This CDR3 region has 19 residues. After removal of 2 bases from V and 4 bases from J, the junction contained 15 bases not matched to a gene. Here the CDR3 reads CASSQLIAGGPSFRETQYF. CDR3 nucleotides: TGTGCCAGCAGCCAACTTATAGCGGGAGGGCCCTCATTCCGAGAGACCCAGTACTTC.

This clonotype was detected a few times. A junction end diverges from the germline sequence, so it may reflect a read error. The chain employs TRBV15 and TRBJ1-2; the D gene is possibly TRBD1 (6 bases). In germline, CDR1 is LNHNV, CDR2 YYDKDF (reference sequence). The CDR3 has 14 amino acids. In nucleotides, the CDR3 is TGTGCCGCCAGCAACTGGGACACCCCCTATGGCTACACCTTC. Its translation: CAASNWDTPYGYTF.

The chain employs TRBV19 and TRBJ1-2, with 7 bases matching TRBD1. The CDR3 length is 14 residues. Germline V gene sequence: CDR1 LNHDA, CDR2 SQIVND (reference sequence). J lost 6 bases, V lost 7 bases, and 11 bases had no gene match. CDR3 DNA sequence: TGTGCCAGTATCCTATCCGGGACAGATGATGGCTACACCTTC. Its protein product is CASILSGTDDGYTF. Based on the CDR3 plus reference TRBV19 and TRBJ1-2, the full variable domain is DGGITQSPKYLFRKEGQNVTLSCEQNLNHDAMYWYRQDPGQGLRLIYYSQIVNDFQKGDIAEGYSVSREKKESFPLTVTSAQKNPTAFYLCASILSGTDDGYTFGSGTRLTVV.

This clonotype appeared a few times. The chain uses TRBV20-1 and TRBJ2-2; 9 positions agree with TRBD2. The CDR3 length is 16 residues. V gave up 1 base and J gave up 5 bases; unmatched junction bases: 8. Germline CDR1 DFQATT, CDR2 SNEGSKA (reference sequence). CDR3 sequence reads: CSARAPGLAGTGELFF. CDR3 nucleotide sequence: TGCAGTGCTAGAGCCCCGGGGCTAGCGGGGACCGGGGAGCTGTTTTTT.

Many counts were recorded for this clonotype. This chain connects TRBV28 to TRBJ2-5; the D call may be TRBD1 or TRBD2 (6 bases each). Trimming removed 4 bases at V and 5 bases at J, with 14 bases between. The CDR3 is made up of 14 amino acids. Germline assignment: CDR1 MDHEN and CDR2 SYDVKM. The CDR3 DNA follows: TGTGCCAGCAGTTCCCAGGGGACTGCGGAGACCCAGTACTTC. Translation: CASSSQGTAETQYF.

This clonotype was observed at least ten times. The V and J genes are TRBV27 and TRBJ2-1, with D hard to call. CDR1 and CDR2 (germline): MNHEY, SMNVEV (reference sequence). This CDR3 contains 12 residues. V shed 7 bases and J shed 7 bases, with 11 bases lying between them. The CDR3 region is CASTPPRNEQFF. CDR3 coding DNA: TGTGCCAGCACTCCTCCGAGGAATGAGCAGTTCTTC.

The chain employs TRBV27 and TRBJ2-1, with TRBD2 identical over 7 bases. The CDR3 has 15 residues. CDR1 and CDR2 (germline): MNHEY, SMNVEV (reference sequence). Losses at the gene ends were 6 bases for V and 0 bases for J; bases not matched to a gene: 5. CDR3 sequence: CASSRSGISYNEQFF. The CDR3 coding sequence is TGTGCCAGCAGCCGAAGCGGGATCTCCTACAATGAGCAGTTCTTC.